These T cell receptor beta chains were read from a single sample in a study of T cell responses to AZD1222 COVID-19 vaccine. Only in-frame clones appear in the TCRdb table, and some are missing; sequencing was by immunoSEQ multiplex PCR. The sample has about 120,000 clones, roughly nine tenths seen once; the top ten hold about 10%. The source material was peripheral blood, sampled on day 0 of AZD1222 vaccination. These TCRs come from an adult in good health. Both conserved end residues are part of each CDR3. The D gene is left open where the match is weak. Some rows mark clone size as missing; the rest say once, few, many or name a class of expanded clone.

CDR3nt: TGTGCCAGCAGCCCCCGTCAGTATAATTCACCCCTCCACTTT
CDR3aa: CASSPRQYNSPLHF
d_gene: .
abundance: .
j_gene: TRBJ1-6
v_gene: TRBV5-6

CDR3nt: TGCAGTGCTAGTACAGGGGGCTACTACGAGCAGTACTTC
CDR3aa: CSASTGGYYEQYF
d_gene: TRBD1
abundance: .
j_gene: TRBJ2-7
v_gene: TRBV20-1

CDR3nt: TGTGCCAGTGTGAGCTTAATGAACACTGAAGCTTTCTTT
CDR3aa: CASVSLMNTEAFF
d_gene: .
abundance: .
j_gene: TRBJ1-1
v_gene: TRBV7-9

CDR3nt: TGTGCCAGTAGGAGTACCCGGGACAGGGGGTACAATGAGCAGTTCTTC
CDR3aa: CASRSTRDRGYNEQFF
d_gene: TRBD1
abundance: .
j_gene: TRBJ2-1
v_gene: TRBV19

CDR3nt: TGTGCCAGCAGCCAAAGCGAGACTAGTTACTTGGGTCCAGATACGCAGTATTTT
CDR3aa: CASSQSETSYLGPDTQYF
d_gene: .
abundance: .
j_gene: TRBJ2-3
v_gene: TRBV3-1/TRBV3-2

CDR3nt: TGTGCCAGCAGCGCCACAGGTTACTCTGGGGCCAACGTCCTGACTTTC
CDR3aa: CASSATGYSGANVLTF
d_gene: .
abundance: .
j_gene: TRBJ2-6
v_gene: TRBV7-9

CDR3nt: TGCGCCAGCAGCTGGGACGGCTACGAGCAGTACTTC
CDR3aa: CASSWDGYEQYF
d_gene: .
abundance: .
j_gene: TRBJ2-7
v_gene: TRBV5-1

CDR3nt: TGTGCCACCAGCAGAGGGGGGACAGGGGGATACTATGGCTACACCTTC
CDR3aa: CATSRGGTGGYYGYTF
d_gene: TRBD1
abundance: once
j_gene: TRBJ1-2
v_gene: TRBV15

CDR3nt: TGTGCCAGCAGCGACAGGGCCAGAGATACGCAGTATTTT
CDR3aa: CASSDRARDTQYF
d_gene: TRBD1
abundance: few
j_gene: TRBJ2-3
v_gene: TRBV28

CDR3nt: TGTGCCAGCATTCAACAGGGGCTAGGCGAAAAACTGTTTTTT
CDR3aa: CASIQQGLGEKLFF
d_gene: TRBD1
abundance: .
j_gene: TRBJ1-4
v_gene: TRBV2

CDR3nt: TGTGCCAGCAGCTCCAACGGGGCAACTAATGAAAAACTGTTTTTT
CDR3aa: CASSSNGATNEKLFF
d_gene: .
abundance: .
j_gene: TRBJ1-4
v_gene: TRBV11-3

CDR3nt: TGCAGCGTTGAAGATCGTCAGGGGCGTCCGGTAGCTTTCTTT
CDR3aa: CSVEDRQGRPVAFF
d_gene: .
abundance: once
j_gene: TRBJ1-1
v_gene: TRBV29-1

CDR3nt: TGTGCCAGCAGCTGGGGGACAGGGGCCGTTACTGAAGCTTTCTTT
CDR3aa: CASSWGTGAVTEAFF
d_gene: TRBD1
abundance: .
j_gene: TRBJ1-1
v_gene: TRBV11-2

CDR3nt: TGCGCCAGCAGCCCCACAGTTATAAATGAGCAGTTCTTC
CDR3aa: CASSPTVINEQFF
d_gene: .
abundance: .
j_gene: TRBJ2-1
v_gene: TRBV5-1

CDR3nt: TGTGCCAGCAGTTCCGACAGGGTAAATGGCAATCAGCCCCAGCATTTT
CDR3aa: CASSSDRVNGNQPQHF
d_gene: TRBD1
abundance: .
j_gene: TRBJ1-5
v_gene: TRBV28

CDR3nt: TGTGCCATAAATGACAGGGGCTACTATGGCTACACCTTC
CDR3aa: CAINDRGYYGYTF
d_gene: TRBD1
abundance: .
j_gene: TRBJ1-2
v_gene: TRBV28

CDR3nt: TGCGCCAGCAGCATTGACAGGGCCGGGGAGCTGTTTTTT
CDR3aa: CASSIDRAGELFF
d_gene: TRBD1
abundance: .
j_gene: TRBJ2-2
v_gene: TRBV5-1

CDR3nt: TGTGCCAGCCAACCGGGACAGGGGTACACCGGGGAGCTGTTTTTT
CDR3aa: CASQPGQGYTGELFF
d_gene: TRBD1
abundance: .
j_gene: TRBJ2-2
v_gene: TRBV11-2

CDR3nt: TGCGCCAGCAGCGCACGCAGATTACTAGCGAAATCTAGCACAGATACGCAGTATTTT
CDR3aa: CASSARRLLAKSSTDTQYF
d_gene: TRBD2
abundance: .
j_gene: TRBJ2-3
v_gene: TRBV10-2

CDR3nt: TGTGCCAGTAGTATACAGGGAACTCCTAACTATGGCTACACCTTC
CDR3aa: CASSIQGTPNYGYTF
d_gene: .
abundance: .
j_gene: TRBJ1-2
v_gene: TRBV19

CDR3nt: TGCGCCAGCAGCTTGGGAGAGTTGAACTCTGGAAACACCATATATTTT
CDR3aa: CASSLGELNSGNTIYF
d_gene: .
abundance: .
j_gene: TRBJ1-3
v_gene: TRBV5-1

CDR3nt: TGTGCCAGCAGCGAGGGCTCTGGGGCCAACGTCCTGACTTTC
CDR3aa: CASSEGSGANVLTF
d_gene: .
abundance: .
j_gene: TRBJ2-6
v_gene: TRBV7-9

CDR3nt: TGTGCCAGCAGTTTAGTTCCGCGGGAGGGCATGTCTTTT
CDR3aa: CASSLVPREGMSF
d_gene: TRBD2
abundance: .
j_gene: TRBJ2-3
v_gene: TRBV12-3/TRBV12-4

CDR3nt: TGTGCCAGCAGCGTAGTGGGGTCTGACTATGGCTACACCTTC
CDR3aa: CASSVVGSDYGYTF
d_gene: .
abundance: few
j_gene: TRBJ1-2
v_gene: TRBV9

CDR3nt: TGTGCCAGCAGCCCCTCCCTAGCAAGGACCGGGGAGCTGTTTTTT
CDR3aa: CASSPSLARTGELFF
d_gene: .
abundance: .
j_gene: TRBJ2-2
v_gene: TRBV7-2

CDR3nt: TGTGCCAGCAGCGACCGGGACAGGGTAACTGAAGCTTTCTTT
CDR3aa: CASSDRDRVTEAFF
d_gene: .
abundance: .
j_gene: TRBJ1-1
v_gene: TRBV21-1

CDR3nt: TGTGCCAGCAGCGTAGGGGGACTATACGAGCAGTACTTC
CDR3aa: CASSVGGLYEQYF
d_gene: TRBD2
abundance: .
j_gene: TRBJ2-7
v_gene: TRBV9

CDR3nt: TGTGCCAGCAGCTACCACGGGGAGAGCGGGGGCGAAACCCACTACAATGAGCAGTTCTTC
CDR3aa: CASSYHGESGGETHYNEQFF
d_gene: TRBD2
abundance: few
j_gene: TRBJ2-1
v_gene: TRBV7-8

CDR3nt: TGCGCCAGCAGCCCGGGACAGTCCTATAATTCACCCCTCCACTTT
CDR3aa: CASSPGQSYNSPLHF
d_gene: TRBD1
abundance: .
j_gene: TRBJ1-6
v_gene: TRBV4-3

CDR3nt: TGTGCCAGCAGTTACTCTGGCAGGAGCTATGGCTACACCTTC
CDR3aa: CASSYSGRSYGYTF
d_gene: .
abundance: .
j_gene: TRBJ1-2
v_gene: TRBV6-5

CDR3nt: TGTGCCAGCAGCTTTGGGACTAGCGGGTTGGTACACTTC
CDR3aa: CASSFGTSGLVHF
d_gene: TRBD2
abundance: once
j_gene: TRBJ2-7
v_gene: TRBV7-3

CDR3nt: TGTGCCAGCAGCCTCCAACTGGGTTCGGATACGCAGTATTTT
CDR3aa: CASSLQLGSDTQYF
d_gene: .
abundance: .
j_gene: TRBJ2-3
v_gene: TRBV7-3

CDR3nt: TGCGCCAGCAGCCAAGGGAGTCACCCACGAGGCGATACGCAGTATTTT
CDR3aa: CASSQGSHPRGDTQYF
d_gene: .
abundance: .
j_gene: TRBJ2-3
v_gene: TRBV4-1

CDR3nt: TGTGCCAGCGAAGAGACTAGCGGGACCTACGAGCAGTACTTC
CDR3aa: CASEETSGTYEQYF
d_gene: TRBD2
abundance: .
j_gene: TRBJ2-7
v_gene: TRBV7-9

CDR3nt: TGTGCCAGCAGCCGAGCGGGGGGTGAAGAGACCCAGTACTTC
CDR3aa: CASSRAGGEETQYF
d_gene: TRBD2
abundance: .
j_gene: TRBJ2-5
v_gene: TRBV9

CDR3nt: TGTGCCAGCAGCTTGGTGGACAGGGGGACATACTCCTACGAGCAGTACTTC
CDR3aa: CASSLVDRGTYSYEQYF
d_gene: TRBD1
abundance: .
j_gene: TRBJ2-7
v_gene: TRBV5-6

CDR3nt: TGTGCCAGCAGTTTGAGTTTGAACACTGAAGCTTTCTTT
CDR3aa: CASSLSLNTEAFF
d_gene: .
abundance: once
j_gene: TRBJ1-1
v_gene: TRBV6-5

CDR3nt: TGTGCCTGGAGTGTCCTGGGCCCGGGGCAGGGGGCTAGAGGCTACACCTTC
CDR3aa: CAWSVLGPGQGARGYTF
d_gene: TRBD1
abundance: .
j_gene: TRBJ1-2
v_gene: TRBV30

CDR3nt: TGTGCCAGCAGTATCCAGGGGTTCGATAATTCACCCCTCCACTTT
CDR3aa: CASSIQGFDNSPLHF
d_gene: .
abundance: .
j_gene: TRBJ1-6
v_gene: TRBV27

CDR3nt: TGCGCCAGCAGCTTGGCGGGACAAGACTACGAGCAGTACTTC
CDR3aa: CASSLAGQDYEQYF
d_gene: .
abundance: once
j_gene: TRBJ2-7
v_gene: TRBV5-1

CDR3nt: TGTGCCAGCAGTTTAGATAGGTGGGGACCGCAAACCTCTGGGGCCAACGTCCTGACTTTC
CDR3aa: CASSLDRWGPQTSGANVLTF
d_gene: .
abundance: once
j_gene: TRBJ2-6
v_gene: TRBV28